This passage covers 24 T cell receptor beta chains from one sample sequenced in a study of T-cell memory formation after mild COVID-19. TCRdb analysed the 5' RACE reads with MiXCR anew, one entry per CDR3 protein. The sample shows under 200,000 distinct CDR3 sequences, 10% to 15% of them seen only once. Specimen: PBMCs or a T cell subset sorted from them (not recorded which). These receptors came from a man between 18 and 29 years old who had mild COVID-19 (a few samples of this study predate the infection). Cell type and time point are not known.

This sequence joins TRBV10-1 and TRBJ2-1; 8 bases fit TRBD1. CDR1 is WNHNN and CDR2 is SYGVQD in the germline V gene (reference sequence). The CDR3 runs 15 residues. The junction had 2 bases not matched to a gene; V was cut back by 3 bases and J by 1 base. The CDR3 here is CASSDRDRSYNEQFF. The CDR3 bases are TGCGCCAGCAGTGACCGGGACAGGTCCTACAATGAGCAGTTCTTC.

This clonotype came up a few times. The chain joins TRBV11-2 to TRBJ2-5; 11 bases map to TRBD2. The germline gives CDR1 SGHAT, CDR2 FQNNGV. This CDR3 is built from 15 residues. Trimming at V came to 1 base and at J to 9 bases, leaving 7 bases not matched to a gene. Here the CDR3 DNA reads TGTGCCAGCAGCTTAGGCCTAGCGGGGGGTACGCCCCAGTACTTC. Residues: CASSLGLAGGTPQYF.

This clonotype was observed a handful of times. The chain couples TRBV12-3 or TRBV12-4 to TRBJ1-3; D ambiguous. The V gene lost 6 bases and the J gene lost 0 bases, with 9 bases spanning the gap. The CDR3 consists of 14 residues. The CDR3 DNA sequence: TGTGCCAGCAGCCCCGCTAGCTCTGGAAACACCATATATTTT. This codes for CASSPASSGNTIYF.

The chain has TRBV27 and TRBJ2-5, with D possibly being TRBD1 (6 bases). V lost 7 bases to trimming and J lost 4 bases, with 10 bases between them. Per the germline V gene, CDR1 is MNHEY and CDR2 is SMNVEV (reference sequence). This CDR3 spans 12 amino acids. DNA for the CDR3: TGTGCCAGCAAGGGCAGGGGAGAGACCCAGTACTTC. This encodes CASKGRGETQYF.

The chain uses TRBV5-5 and TRBJ2-6; maybe TRBD1 (6 bases). Trimming took off 8 bases at V and 4 bases at J, with 13 bases between the two ends. Looked up from germline, CDR1 is SGHKS and CDR2 is YYEKEE (reference sequence). This CDR3 is built from 14 residues. Here the CDR3 reads CARSHGQGANVLTF. DNA of the CDR3: TGTGCCAGAAGCCACGGACAGGGGGCCAACGTCCTGACTTTC.

This clonotype was seen more than once but under ten times. The rearrangement joins TRBV5-1 to TRBJ2-3, with a possible D match to TRBD2 (6 bases). Germline lookup yields CDR1 SGHRS and CDR2 YFSETQ. V lost 3 bases, J lost 6 bases, and 26 bases lay in between. The CDR3 sequence is 18 residues long. The CDR3 loop is CASSSSPRGSGLMDTQYF. CDR3 bases: TGCGCCAGCAGCTCCAGCCCTCGGGGTAGCGGTCTCATGGATACGCAGTATTTT.

This clonotype came up many times. This rearrangement joins TRBV6-5 to TRBJ2-3, with 10 bases fitting TRBD1. Germline CDR1 and CDR2: MNHEY and SVGAGI. J was trimmed by 1 base and V by 8 bases; bases with no gene match: 6. The CDR3 consists of 15 residues. CDR3 sequence (DNA): TGTGCCAGCCGCGACAGGGGGCTTCGCACAGATACGCAGTATTTT. It translates to CASRDRGLRTDTQYF.

CDR3: CASSLVMGTEAFF. CDR3 DNA: TGCGCCAGCAGCTTGGTCATGGGCACTGAAGCTTTCTTT. The chain has TRBV5-1 and TRBJ1-1; no clear D. The CDR3 runs to 13 residues. Trimming took 0 bases from V and 4 from J, leaving 7 bases between them. The germline V gene encodes CDR1 SGHRS and CDR2 YFSETQ. Full variable domain (missing parts from reference TRBV5-1 and TRBJ1-1): KAGVTQTPRYLIKTRGQQVTLSCSPISGHRSVSWYQQTPGQGLQFLFEYFSETQRNKGNFPGRFSGRQFSNSRSEMNVSTLELGDSALYLCASSLVMGTEAFFGQGTRLTVV.

This clonotype showed up many times. This chain links TRBV4-1 with TRBJ1-2; D possibly corresponds to TRBD1 (5 bases). The CDR3 extends over 13 amino acids. Trimming removed 5 bases at V and 7 bases at J, with 14 bases between. In germline, CDR1 is MGHRA, CDR2 YSYEKL. In DNA, the CDR3 is TGCGCCAGCAGCGAGGAGAAGGGGTTTGGCTACACCTTC. This gives the protein CASSEEKGFGYTF.

This clonotype turned up a few times. The chain links TRBV29-1 to TRBJ2-5; D is ambiguous. V lost 7 bases to trimming and J lost 4 bases, with 7 bases between them. The CDR3 contains 10 residues. Looked up from germline, CDR1 is SQVTM and CDR2 is ANQGSEA. CDR3 DNA: TGCAGCGGAACAGTAGAGACCCAGTACTTC. This sequence encodes CSGTVETQYF.

The CDR3, as DNA: TGTGCCAGCAGCTTAACCTTCTGGGACAGGGAATCGACTTTCTTT. Translation gives CASSLTFWDRESTFF. The V gene is TRBV7-2, the J gene TRBJ1-1; 9 bases map to TRBD1. The ends lost 2 bases at V and 12 bases at J; junction bases unmatched: 13. The CDR3 spans 15 residues. From germline, CDR1 is SGHTA and CDR2 FQGNSA. The full variable domain, rest sourced from reference TRBV7-2 and TRBJ1-1, is GAGVSQSPSNKVTEKGKDVELRCDPISGHTALYWYRQSLGQGLEFLIYFQGNSAPDKSGLPSDRFSAERTGGSVSTLTIQRTQQEDSAVYLCASSLTFWDRESTFFGQGTRLTVV.

The chain employs TRBV11-2 and TRBJ2-1; the match to TRBD2 covers 9 bases. Per germline, CDR1 SGHAT and CDR2 FQNNGV. The CDR3 is 19 residues long. V was clipped by 4 bases and J by 4 bases; unmatched bases: 17. CDR3 protein: CASSSFGGGGAAAYNEQFF. The CDR3 nucleotides are TGTGCCAGCAGCTCCTTTGGGGGCGGGGGGGCTGCCGCTTACAATGAGCAGTTCTTC.

The gene calls are TRBV5-1 and TRBJ2-1; perhaps D is TRBD1 or TRBD2 (5 bases each). The CDR3 runs 15 residues. Trimming left V 3 bases short and J 3 bases short, with 13 bases between. CDR1 is SGHRS, CDR2 YFSETQ, per germline. CDR3 sequence (DNA): TGCGCCAGCAGCTCGACCGGGACCAGCTACAATGAGCAGTTCTTC. Translating gives CASSSTGTSYNEQFF. The whole variable domain, remainder taken from reference TRBV5-1 and TRBJ2-1, is KAGVTQTPRYLIKTRGQQVTLSCSPISGHRSVSWYQQTPGQGLQFLFEYFSETQRNKGNFPGRFSGRQFSNSRSEMNVSTLELGDSALYLCASSSTGTSYNEQFFGPGTRLTVL.

This clonotype was seen repeatedly, ten times or more. This chain links TRBV5-4 with TRBJ2-2; 8 bases fit TRBD2. The CDR3 has 14 residues. In germline, CDR1 is SGHNT, CDR2 YYREEE (reference sequence). The V segment lost 2 bases and the J segment 7 bases; nucleotides outside the gene matches: 4. Here the CDR3 DNA reads TGTGCCAGCAGCTTAGCGGGGGAAATCGGGGAGCTGTTTTTT. Its translation is CASSLAGEIGELFF.

This clonotype turned up a few times. V and J are TRBV7-9 and TRBJ2-5; D is possibly TRBD1 or TRBD2 (5 bases each). Trimming cost V 5 bases and J 5 bases, with 12 bases left between them. Germline assignment: CDR1 SEHNR and CDR2 FQNEAQ (reference sequence). The CDR3 runs to 13 residues. The CDR3 here is CASSPSWGETQYF. The CDR3 DNA reads TGTGCCAGCAGCCCTTCCTGGGGGGAGACCCAGTACTTC.

Notes on this clonotype: This CDR3 is missing its conserved last phenylalanine or tryptophan, likely due to a read error. V and J are TRBV7-2 and TRBJ2-3; 12 bases are a match to TRBD2. CDR3 length: 17 amino acids. CDR1 and CDR2 from the germline V gene are SGHTA and FQGNSA. The ends lost 4 bases at V and 2 bases at J; junction bases unmatched: 7. CDR3: CASSYRGLAGHTDTQYL. CDR3 nucleotides: TGTGCCAGCAGCTATCGCGGACTAGCGGGGCACACAGATACGCAGTATTTG.

The gene calls are TRBV5-1 and TRBJ1-1; a possible D gene is TRBD1 (5 bases). This CDR3 is built from 13 residues. Germline CDR1 reads SGHRS; CDR2 reads YFSETQ. The germline V and J ends were trimmed by 4 bases and 2 bases, with 9 bases remaining between them. The CDR3 bases are TGCGCCAGCAGCGGGGGTTTTAACACTGAAGCTTTCTTT. This gives the protein CASSGGFNTEAFF.

This chain connects TRBV7-2 to TRBJ2-7; D might be TRBD1 (6 bases). Germline CDR1 reads SGHTA; CDR2 reads FQGNSA. The V end lost 3 bases, the J end lost 0 bases, and 9 bases lay between the germline ends. There are 14 residues in the CDR3. CDR3 bases: TGTGCCAGCAGCTTGAACAGGGACTCCTACGAGCAGTACTTC. Residues: CASSLNRDSYEQYF.

The chain is built from TRBV7-2 and TRBJ1-2, with 9 bases aligning to TRBD1. The trim removed 6 bases at V and 6 bases at J, leaving 11 bases unmatched. Germline lookup yields CDR1 SGHTA and CDR2 FQGNSA. This CDR3 contains 15 residues. The CDR3: CASSPTGQGPDGYTF. The CDR3 bases are TGTGCCAGCAGTCCTACCGGACAGGGGCCGGATGGCTACACCTTC.

Only a few counts were recorded for this clonotype. This chain joins TRBV28 and TRBJ2-7, with 8 bases that match TRBD1. V was pared by 4 bases and J by 7 bases, with 12 bases of the junction left unmatched. Germline CDR1 is MDHEN and CDR2 is SYDVKM. The CDR3 sequence is 15 residues long. For the CDR3, the DNA is TGTGCCAGCAGTTCTACCGGGACAGGAGCAAGGGAGCAGTACGTC. Protein: CASSSTGTGAREQYV.

This clonotype has a handful of counts. The chain recombines TRBV12-3 or TRBV12-4 with TRBJ2-2; 7 bases agree with TRBD1. The junction had 11 bases not matched to a gene; V was cut back by 4 bases and J by 9 bases. The CDR3 runs to 15 residues. CDR3 region: CASSSTTGSRWELFF. In DNA form, the CDR3 reads TGTGCCAGCAGTTCCACGACAGGGTCTCGCTGGGAGCTGTTTTTT.

Ten or more counts support this clonotype. V is TRBV28 and J is TRBJ2-3; D might be TRBD1 or TRBD2, each matching 5 bases. Trimming shortened V by 5 bases and J by 4 bases, and 16 bases separated the two germline ends. Germline V gene sequence: CDR1 MDHEN, CDR2 SYDVKM. The CDR3 contains 15 residues. The CDR3 DNA sequence: TGTGCCAGCAGTAGCTTAGGGGAGAGGCCAGATACGCAGTATTTT. It yields the protein CASSSLGERPDTQYF.

This rearrangement joins TRBV7-3 to TRBJ1-5, with D perhaps matching TRBD1 (5 bases). The germline V gene has CDR1 SGHTA and CDR2 FQGTGA. This CDR3 contains 14 residues. Trimming shortened V by 6 bases and J by 7 bases, and 16 bases separated the two germline ends. The CDR3, as DNA: TGTGCCAGCAGACCAACAGGCCGAGGGCAGCCCCAGCATTTT. Translation gives CASRPTGRGQPQHF.

This clonotype was recorded at least ten times. The chain has TRBV5-1 and TRBJ2-5; D unresolved. V lost 3 bases and J 2 bases, leaving 8 bases between the germline ends. This CDR3 has 13 amino acids. The germline V gene has CDR1 SGHRS and CDR2 YFSETQ. This CDR3 is CASSSGRQETQYF. Here the CDR3 DNA reads TGCGCCAGCAGCTCTGGCAGACAAGAGACCCAGTACTTC.